This T cell receptor beta chain emerged from a study of cytomegalovirus exposure and HLA in healthy donors. Broader study findings: Associated with cytomegalovirus, according to the listing, were fewer than 200 TCR beta chains. Subsequent analysis revealed that first-cohort TCR clusters tended to co-occur in the approximately 120 validation repertoires.

This clone was observed a single time. Antigen: not known. V shed 0 bases and J shed 2 bases, with 14 bases lying between them. Germline V gives CDR1 LNHNV, CDR2 YYDKDF (reference sequence). This CDR3 comprises 16 residues. Repertoires were generated with immunoSEQ multiplex PCR, while TCRdb's copy carries only in-frame clones and drops some. This sample has some 67,000 clones, with 94% found just once. The sequencing sample was made of PBMCs. This clonotype originated in a woman between 18 and 29 years old in good health and CMV-seronegative. The chain uses TRBV15 and TRBJ2-7, with D tentatively TRBD2 (6 bases). DNA for the CDR3: TGTGCCACCAGCAGAGATCGGAGCGGGCCTCCCTACGAGCAGTACTTC. This codes for CATSRDRSGPPYEQYF.